The present TCR beta chain was sequenced within a study of CD8 T cells in Susac syndrome. Study findings and constraints: Only a relatively small number of individuals were included in the TCR sequencing and HLA analysis.

Worth noting for this clonotype: Its target is not known.

Germline-derived CDR1 and CDR2 are MDHEN and SYDVKM. V was clipped by 4 bases and J by 7 bases, with 14 bases between them. There are 14 residues in the CDR3. Reverse transcription of about 0.5 to 1 ug RNA was performed with random hexamers. From the immunoSEQ multiplex PCR reads, TCRdb called clonotypes with MiXCR, one entry per CDR3 protein. Of a few hundred thousand distinct CDR3 sequences listed, roughly 84% are singletons. Material for sequencing was CD8+ T cells from PBMCs. This sequence was found in a human donor with multiple sclerosis. V usage is TRBV28 and J usage is TRBJ1-5; TRBD1 is a possible D gene (6 bases). The CDR3 spells CASSYRVGGQPQHF. CDR3 coding DNA: TGTGCCAGCAGTTACAGGGTGGGAGGCCAGCCCCAGCATTTT.